The 16 T cell receptor beta chains in this list originate from one sample, sequenced in a study of blood T cell repertoires in COVID-19. Clones were sequenced by immunoSEQ multiplex PCR, and TCRdb holds only the in-frame ones, with some missing. The data hold 45,000 to 65,000 clones, with 83% observed a single time. The source material was peripheral blood. The receptors come from a man aged 35 to 55 with acute or convalescent COVID-19.

This chain joins TRBV15 and TRBJ1-4, with 7 bases aligning to TRBD1. The V gene's germline CDR1 is LNHNV and CDR2 YYDKDF (reference sequence). This CDR3 contains 15 residues. Trimming at V came to 5 bases and at J to 2 bases, leaving 5 bases not matched to a gene. CDR3 amino acids: CATSDRARTNEKLFF. The CDR3 DNA sequence: TGTGCCACCAGCGACAGGGCGAGGACTAATGAAAAACTGTTTTTT.

The CDR3 bases are TGTGCCAGTAGTATGGGGGGGCAACAGCCCCAGCATTTT. It translates to CASSMGGQQPQHF. This rearrangement joins TRBV19 to TRBJ1-5, with D possibly TRBD1 on 6 matching bases. CDR1 and CDR2 (germline): LNHDA, SQIVND (reference sequence). There are 13 residues in the CDR3. V shed 3 bases and J shed 7 bases, with 10 bases lying between them.

This sequence joins TRBV11-2 and TRBJ2-2; TRBD2 agrees at 10 bases. The V gene's germline CDR1 is SGHAT and CDR2 FQNNGV. CDR3 length equals 14 residues. Germline trimming cut 8 bases from V and 13 bases from J; bases unmatched to any gene: 13. The CDR3 nucleotides read TGTGCCAGCTTGAGAGCTAGCGGGAGAGGAGGGCTGTTTTTT. This sequence encodes CASLRASGRGGLFF.

The V call is TRBV18, the J call TRBJ2-7, with D possibly being TRBD1 (6 bases). The CDR3 consists of 13 residues. Germline lookup yields CDR1 KGHSH and CDR2 LQKENI. Trimming pared 3 bases from V and 5 bases from J, leaving 11 bases between. The CDR3 protein is CASSPSRQDEQYF. The CDR3, as DNA: TGTGCCAGCTCACCTTCAAGACAGGACGAGCAGTACTTC. The variable domain in full, with the rest retrieved from reference TRBV18 and TRBJ2-7, is NAGVMQNPRHLVRRRGQEARLRCSPMKGHSHVYWYRQLPEEGLKFMVYLQKENIIDESGMPKERFSAEFPKEGPSILRIQQVVRGDSAAYFCASSPSRQDEQYFGPGTRLTVT.

V usage is TRBV7-9 and J usage is TRBJ2-3; 7 nucleotides align to TRBD1. The V and J ends lost 5 bases and 5 bases, in that order; junction bases with no gene match: 7. The CDR3 runs to 14 residues. Germline V CDR1 and CDR2: SEHNR, FQNEAQ (reference sequence). The CDR3 here is CASSQGTEIDTQYF. The CDR3 nucleotides are TGTGCCAGCAGCCAAGGGACAGAAATAGATACGCAGTATTTT.

The chain has TRBV21-1 and TRBJ1-2. TRBV21-1 is given as a pseudogene. This CDR3 has 11 amino acids. The CDR3 region is CASTASYGYTF. In nucleotides, the CDR3 is TGTGCCAGCACCGCTAGCTATGGCTACACCTTC.

The chain couples TRBV21-1 to TRBJ1-2. TRBV21-1 is noted as a pseudogene. The CDR3 covers 13 residues. CDR3 amino acids: CASSTTKSYGYTF. In DNA form, the CDR3 reads TGTGCCAGCAGCACCACTAAGAGTTATGGCTACACCTTC.

This chain joins TRBV30 and TRBJ2-4; D may be TRBD1 (6 bases). This CDR3 comprises 15 residues. Germline-derived CDR1 and CDR2 are GTSNPN and SVGIG (reference sequence). Trimming removed 0 bases at V and 0 bases at J, with 9 bases between. The CDR3 coding sequence is TGTGCCTGGAGTGTACAGGGTTCAGCCAAAAACATTCAGTACTTC. Residues: CAWSVQGSAKNIQYF.

The rearrangement joins TRBV24-1 to TRBJ1-2; TRBD1 aligns across 9 bases. Germline CDR1 and CDR2: KGHDR and SFDVKD. The CDR3 consists of 15 residues. V lost 3 bases and J lost 4; bases outside the gene matches: 5. For the CDR3, the DNA is TGTGCCACCAGTGATCGGACAGGGGCCCTCTATGGCTACACCTTC. Translation gives CATSDRTGALYGYTF.

This chain connects TRBV6-1 to TRBJ1-2; D remains unclear. This CDR3 has 13 amino acids. With 7 bases removed from V and 1 base from J, the gap between germline ends came to 10 bases. Germline CDR1 MNHNS, CDR2 SASEGT. CDR3 region: CASINVNNYGYTF. In DNA form, the CDR3 reads TGTGCCAGCATAAATGTAAATAACTATGGCTACACCTTC.

The sample holds a few counts of this clone. The chain combines TRBV11-3 with TRBJ2-3, with TRBD1 identical over 9 bases. There are 16 residues in the CDR3. V shed 5 bases, J shed 1 base, and the junction held 7 bases outside the gene matches. Germline loops: CDR1 SGHNT, CDR2 YENEEA. The CDR3 sequence is CASSPGTGSRTDTQYF. CDR3 DNA: TGTGCCAGCAGCCCCGGGACAGGGAGTCGCACAGATACGCAGTATTTT.

This chain links TRBV10-2 with TRBJ2-7; no clear D. Trimming pared 1 base from V and 7 bases from J, leaving 8 bases between. The germline CDR1 and CDR2 sequences are WSHSY and SAAADI. This CDR3 has 12 amino acids. The CDR3 loop is CASSEYRVEQYV. For the CDR3, the DNA is TGCGCCAGCAGTGAGTACCGGGTTGAGCAGTACGTC.

This rearrangement joins TRBV5-4 to TRBJ2-4; a possible D gene is TRBD2 (5 bases). The CDR3 sequence is 15 residues long. CDR1 and CDR2 from the germline V gene are SGHNT and YYREEE (reference sequence). Trimming cost V 3 bases and J 7 bases, with 17 bases left between them. CDR3 amino acids: CASSSEPPEVNIQYF. CDR3 nucleotides: TGTGCCAGCAGCTCCGAACCGCCGGAGGTTAACATTCAGTACTTC.

This clone was observed a few times. This chain joins TRBV30 and TRBJ1-5; TRBD1 matches at 7 bases. Germline CDR1 reads GTSNPN; CDR2 reads SVGIG (reference sequence). The CDR3 is made up of 14 amino acids. V shed 2 bases and J 3 bases; nucleotides not matched to a gene: 4. The CDR3 nucleotides are TGTGCCTGGAGTCTGACAGGGACCAATCAGCCCCAGCATTTT. This encodes CAWSLTGTNQPQHF. Full variable domain (rest looked up from reference TRBV30 and TRBJ1-5): SQTIHQWPATLVQPVGSPLSLECTVEGTSNPNLYWYRQAAGRGLQLLFYSVGIGQISSEVPQNLSASRPQDRQFILSSKKLLLSDSGFYLCAWSLTGTNQPQHFGDGTRLSIL.

This chain links TRBV18 with TRBJ1-4; 10 nucleotides align to TRBD1. CDR1 is KGHSH and CDR2 is LQKENI in the germline V gene. The CDR3 consists of 18 residues. Trimming at V came to 2 bases and at J to 5 bases, leaving 11 bases not matched to a gene. CDR3: CASSPMTGGVAANEKLFF. The CDR3 bases are TGTGCCAGCTCACCAATGACAGGGGGCGTTGCGGCGAATGAAAAACTGTTTTTT.

This chain joins TRBV5-1 and TRBJ1-1, with D unresolved. This CDR3 spans 13 amino acids. Deletions cut 3 bases from V and 3 bases from J, with 9 bases between. From germline, CDR1 is SGHRS and CDR2 YFSETQ. CDR3 nucleotides: TGCGCCAGCAGCTGGGTGCAGGACACTGAAGCTTTCTTT. This sequence encodes CASSWVQDTEAFF.